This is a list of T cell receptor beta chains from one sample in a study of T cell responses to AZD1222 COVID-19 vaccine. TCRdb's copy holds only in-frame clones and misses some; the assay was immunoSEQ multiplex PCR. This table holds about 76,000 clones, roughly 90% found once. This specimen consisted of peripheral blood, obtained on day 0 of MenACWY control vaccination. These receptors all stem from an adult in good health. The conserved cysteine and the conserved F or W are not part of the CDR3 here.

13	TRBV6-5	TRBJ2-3	ASRLWDREKDTQY
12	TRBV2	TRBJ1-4	ASSERGLSEKLF
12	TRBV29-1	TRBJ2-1	SGRVQGVIDEQF
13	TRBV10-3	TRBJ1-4	AISDQGQGLEKLF
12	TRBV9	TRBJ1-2	ASSVEEGAYGYT
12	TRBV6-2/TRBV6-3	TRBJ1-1	ASSPGTGNTEAF
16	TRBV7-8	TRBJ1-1	ASSTHWVAGTQNTEAF
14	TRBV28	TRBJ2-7	ASSPFRVVSFYEQY
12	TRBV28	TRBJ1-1	ASSTPGGNTEAF
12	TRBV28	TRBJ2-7	ASSPARTYYEQY
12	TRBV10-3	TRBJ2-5	AISERGDQETQY
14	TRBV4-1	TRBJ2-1	ASSQRQPGLGNEQF
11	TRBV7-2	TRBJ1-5	ASSPQGSQPQH
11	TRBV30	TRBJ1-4	AWSMDPNEKLF
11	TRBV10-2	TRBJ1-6	ASRAGVNSPLH
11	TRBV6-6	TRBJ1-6	ASSTGDNSPLH
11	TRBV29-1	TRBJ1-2	SVTGQGAYGYT
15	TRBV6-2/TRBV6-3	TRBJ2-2	ASSFHQAGVNTGELF
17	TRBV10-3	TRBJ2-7	AISESPSGVYHPAYEQY
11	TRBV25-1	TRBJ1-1	ASAMTGRTEAF
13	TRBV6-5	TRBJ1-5	ASSLTGTRNQPQH
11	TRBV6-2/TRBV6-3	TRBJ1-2	ASSYPGTGGYT
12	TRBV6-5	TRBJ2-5	ASSYSLLGETQY
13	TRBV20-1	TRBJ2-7	SASGVPGTPYEQY
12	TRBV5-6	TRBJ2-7	ASSWRGQGYEQY
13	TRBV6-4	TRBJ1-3	ASSATGAPGNTIY
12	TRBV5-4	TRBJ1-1	ASSLDRGDTEAF
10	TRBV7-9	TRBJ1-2	ASSRDNYGYT
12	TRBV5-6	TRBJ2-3	ASSLPGRADTQY
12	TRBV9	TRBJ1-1	ASSMAAGNTEAF
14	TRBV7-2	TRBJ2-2	ASSSSGQGVTGELF
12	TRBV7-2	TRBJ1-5	ASSPGQGLQPQH
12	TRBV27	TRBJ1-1	ASSLEQGATEAF
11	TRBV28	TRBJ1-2	ASLRRRLGGYT
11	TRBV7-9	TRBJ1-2	ASSLLGSDRVS
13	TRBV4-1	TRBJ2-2	ASSQGFGNTGELF
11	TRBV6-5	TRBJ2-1	ASNQALYNEQF
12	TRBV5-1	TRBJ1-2	ASSLPGLLGGYT
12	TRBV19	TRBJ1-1	ASSQDRVITEAF
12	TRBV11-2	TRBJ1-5	ASSLVGALEPQH
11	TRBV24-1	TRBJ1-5	ATSGQGGQPQH
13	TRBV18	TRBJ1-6	ASSPTSGVDSPLH